The rows below give T cell receptor beta chains drawn from one sample of a study of T cell responses to AZD1222 COVID-19 vaccine. TCRdb's table, derived via immunoSEQ multiplex PCR, lists solely in-frame clones and lacks some. Here the sample spans 90,000 to 150,000 clones, roughly 85% being singletons. The starting material was peripheral blood, obtained on day 0 of AZD1222 vaccination. The receptors derive from an adult in good health. The CDR3 runs from the conserved cysteine through the conserved F or W. D genes are given only for firm matches. Not every row has a clone size; where given, it reads once, few, many or a size class.

j_call,v_call,d_call,clone_size,cdr3_nt,cdr3_aa
TRBJ1-6,TRBV3-1/TRBV3-2,-,few,TGTGCCAGCAGCCCGGGGATTAGTTCACCCCTCCACTTT,CASSPGISSPLHF
TRBJ1-2,TRBV20-1,-,-,TGCAGTGTCTACTACAGGGATGGCTACACCTTC,CSVYYRDGYTF
TRBJ1-5,TRBV29-1,-,-,TGCAGCGCCGCCGAGGGCAATCAGCCCCAGCATTTT,CSAAEGNQPQHF
TRBJ1-1,TRBV4-3,-,-,TGCGCCAGCAGCCAGTCCCTTGTTTTAACTGAAGCTTTCTTT,CASSQSLVLTEAFF
TRBJ1-1,TRBV7-8,-,-,TGTGCCAGCAGCCAACGGGGGGGCGCGTATACTGAAGCTTTCTTT,CASSQRGGAYTEAFF
TRBJ2-7,TRBV6-5,-,-,TGTGCCAGCAGGCTTGGTAGCGAGACCTACGAGCAGTACTTC,CASRLGSETYEQYF
TRBJ2-3,TRBV5-1,TRBD1,-,TGCGCCAGCAGCTTGACCGGGACAGGGGGTTCAGATACGCAGTATTTT,CASSLTGTGGSDTQYF
TRBJ2-2,TRBV5-4,-,few,TGTGCCAGCAGCTTGAAGTCAGGGTTCGGGGAGCTGTTTTTT,CASSLKSGFGELFF
TRBJ1-6,TRBV14,-,-,TGTGCCAGCAGCCAAGAAGGGAGCTCCTATAATTCACCCCTCCACTTT,CASSQEGSSYNSPLHF
TRBJ1-1,TRBV19,-,-,TGTGCCAGTAGTATCCCCCCCTACGGCGGAATGAACACTGAAGCTTTCTTT,CASSIPPYGGMNTEAFF
TRBJ2-5,TRBV11-3,-,-,TGTGCCAGCAGCTTCGGGACCAGGGATAGTGCGGAGACCCAGTACTTC,CASSFGTRDSAETQYF
TRBJ2-5,TRBV24-1,-,-,TGTGCCACAGGCGGATCGGGGACCCAGTACTTC,CATGGSGTQYF
TRBJ1-1,TRBV18,-,-,TGTGCCAGCTCACCCCAGGACATGAGCCTCTTTAACACTGAAGCTTTCTTT,CASSPQDMSLFNTEAFF
TRBJ1-4,TRBV6-5,-,once,TGTGCCAGCAGTCCGCGACAAGCAACTAATGAAAAACTGTTTTTT,CASSPRQATNEKLFF
TRBJ2-2,TRBV19,TRBD2,-,TGTGCCAGTAAGAGCTCGGGGGGACGAGCCGGGGAGCTGTTTTTT,CASKSSGGRAGELFF
TRBJ2-3,TRBV15,TRBD2,-,TGTGCCACCAGAGGTGTGCTAGCGGGGGGAGATACGCAGTATTTT,CATRGVLAGGDTQYF
TRBJ2-3,TRBV10-3,TRBD2,-,TGTGCCATCAGCGGGCAGAGGCTAGCGGAACATACGCAGTATTTT,CAISGQRLAEHTQYF
TRBJ2-7,TRBV2,TRBD2,few,TGTGCCAGCAGCTCCCCTCTTGCGGGAGAAATATACGAGCAGTACTTC,CASSSPLAGEIYEQYF